The rows below give T cell receptor beta chains drawn from one sample of a study of blood T cell repertoires in COVID-19. This table comes from immunoSEQ multiplex PCR, and its TCRdb copy is limited to in-frame clones, with some not included. This sample carries 200,000 or so clones, roughly nine tenths of them seen once, and the ten largest clones take 2.6%. The sequenced material came from PBMCs or T cells enriched from blood (not recorded which). The receptors were gathered from a woman aged 30 to 39 who had recovered from COVID-19. Each CDR3 is given with its conserved first and last residue. Fields, in order: J gene, clone size, V gene, CDR3 protein. Where a row states a size, it is once, few, many or the class of an expanded clone; other rows omit it.

>TRBJ1-2|-|TRBV5-1
CASSLQGMPIYGYTF
>TRBJ2-5|-|TRBV28
CASTADTQETQYF
>TRBJ2-2|-|TRBV19
CASTGRATGELFF
>TRBJ2-5|-|TRBV25-1
CASSELGGIETQYF
>TRBJ1-3|few|TRBV7-8
CASSSSRDTAGNTIYF
>TRBJ2-3|-|TRBV11-3
CASSVRTGTGDDTDTQYF
>TRBJ1-4|-|TRBV7-2
CASSPGGQGRNEKLFF
>TRBJ2-1|-|TRBV5-6
CASSFGTGKNEQFF
>TRBJ1-1|once|TRBV18
CASSPDRGVTEAFF
>TRBJ1-2|-|TRBV4-1
CASSQREGGEYGYTF
>TRBJ1-2|-|TRBV5-8
CASSPISYRVYGYTF
>TRBJ2-6|-|TRBV19
CASSTGQSNVLTF
>TRBJ1-2|-|TRBV7-2
CASSFYRQGILEGYTF
>TRBJ1-1|-|TRBV5-1
CASSTTGQGNTEAFF
>TRBJ2-3|-|TRBV4-3
CASSQDAGLRTDTQYF
>TRBJ2-2|many|TRBV7-9
CASSLPRTGANTGELFF